This is a list of T cell receptor beta chains from one sample in a study of cytomegalovirus exposure and HLA in healthy donors. Libraries were prepared by immunoSEQ multiplex PCR; TCRdb keeps only in-frame clonotypes and omits some of them. The sample has tens of thousands of clones; approximately 84% are singletons. Input material: PBMCs. These TCRs come from a girl aged 2-9 years in good health and CMV-seropositive. The CDR3 runs from the conserved cysteine through the conserved F or W. Fields, in order: D gene, clone size, J gene, V gene, CDR3 DNA, CDR3 protein. D genes are given only for firm matches. Some rows mark clone size as missing; the rest say once, few, many or name a class of expanded clone.

d_gene: NA
abundance: few
j_gene: TRBJ2-7
v_gene: TRBV7-9
CDR3nt: TGTGCCAGCAGCTTTAGCTACGAGCAGTACTTC
CDR3aa: CASSFSYEQYF

d_gene: TRBD2
abundance: NA
j_gene: TRBJ2-1
v_gene: TRBV18
CDR3nt: TGTGCCAGCTCTCCGACACTAGCGGGAGTTCGGGGGAATGAGCAGTTCTTC
CDR3aa: CASSPTLAGVRGNEQFF

d_gene: TRBD2
abundance: few
j_gene: TRBJ2-7
v_gene: TRBV29-1
CDR3nt: TGCAGCGTTGCGGGGCGGGGAGGGACCTACGAGCAGTACTTC
CDR3aa: CSVAGRGGTYEQYF

d_gene: TRBD1
abundance: NA
j_gene: TRBJ1-1
v_gene: TRBV13
CDR3nt: TGTGCCAGCAGCCACAGGGGTGAAGCTTTCTTT
CDR3aa: CASSHRGEAFF

d_gene: TRBD2
abundance: NA
j_gene: TRBJ2-3
v_gene: TRBV7-2
CDR3nt: TGTGCCAGCAGCTTAGTCTGGCGGGAGGGCCCTCAGGATACGCAGTATTTT
CDR3aa: CASSLVWREGPQDTQYF

d_gene: TRBD2
abundance: NA
j_gene: TRBJ2-3
v_gene: TRBV2
CDR3nt: TGTGCCAGCAGGGGAATAGCGGGGGAGGGAGATACGCAGTATTTT
CDR3aa: CASRGIAGEGDTQYF

d_gene: TRBD2
abundance: NA
j_gene: TRBJ2-3
v_gene: TRBV5-1
CDR3nt: TGCGCCAGCAGCCCACGGACTAGCGGGACACCAGATACGCAGTATTTT
CDR3aa: CASSPRTSGTPDTQYF

d_gene: NA
abundance: NA
j_gene: TRBJ1-3
v_gene: TRBV9
CDR3nt: TGTGCCAGCAGCCCATGGACCGACTACTCTGGAAACACCATATATTTT
CDR3aa: CASSPWTDYSGNTIYF

d_gene: NA
abundance: NA
j_gene: TRBJ2-1
v_gene: TRBV5-6
CDR3nt: TGTGCCAGCAGCTTGGGGCACAACTCCTACAATGAGCAGTTCTTC
CDR3aa: CASSLGHNSYNEQFF

d_gene: NA
abundance: NA
j_gene: TRBJ1-1
v_gene: TRBV7-2
CDR3nt: TGTGCCAGCGTCGGGAACACTGAAGCTTTCTTT
CDR3aa: CASVGNTEAFF

d_gene: TRBD2
abundance: NA
j_gene: TRBJ2-1
v_gene: TRBV29-1
CDR3nt: TGCAGCGTTGAAATCCCGGGACTAGTTAGGTTGTGGCAGTTCTTC
CDR3aa: CSVEIPGLVRLWQFF

d_gene: TRBD1
abundance: few
j_gene: TRBJ1-1
v_gene: TRBV6-5
CDR3nt: TGTGCCAGCAGTTACTCCGCGGGACAGGGGGAAGCTTTCTTT
CDR3aa: CASSYSAGQGEAFF

d_gene: NA
abundance: NA
j_gene: TRBJ1-4
v_gene: TRBV27
CDR3nt: TGTGCCAGCAGCAGTTTGAGAATAAGGGGGACTAATGAAAAACTGTTTTTT
CDR3aa: CASSSLRIRGTNEKLFF

d_gene: NA
abundance: NA
j_gene: TRBJ2-5
v_gene: TRBV20-1
CDR3nt: TGCAGTGCTTTAGAAGAGACCCAGTACTTC
CDR3aa: CSALEETQYF

d_gene: TRBD2
abundance: NA
j_gene: TRBJ2-7
v_gene: TRBV7-9
CDR3nt: TGTGCCAGCAGCTTAGTAGTCCCCACTAGCGGGAGGGTCTACGAGCAGTACTTC
CDR3aa: CASSLVVPTSGRVYEQYF

d_gene: NA
abundance: NA
j_gene: TRBJ2-7
v_gene: TRBV19
CDR3nt: TGTGCCAGTAGTGAGACAAGAGCCTACGAGCAGTACTTC
CDR3aa: CASSETRAYEQYF

d_gene: TRBD2
abundance: NA
j_gene: TRBJ2-7
v_gene: TRBV23-1
CDR3nt: TGCGCCAGCAGTCAATCCGGGGAGGGGCCGACCTCGGATGGGAAGCAGTACTTC
CDR3aa: CASSQSGEGPTSDGKQYF

d_gene: NA
abundance: once
j_gene: TRBJ1-3
v_gene: TRBV5-8
CDR3nt: TGTGCCAGCAGCCTTGGGACATCGGGAAACACCATATATTTT
CDR3aa: CASSLGTSGNTIYF

d_gene: TRBD2
abundance: NA
j_gene: TRBJ2-7
v_gene: TRBV30
CDR3nt: TGTGCCTGGGCGGGGGGTAGCGGGGGCTACGAGCAGTACTTC
CDR3aa: CAWAGGSGGYEQYF

d_gene: TRBD2
abundance: NA
j_gene: TRBJ2-5
v_gene: TRBV5-1
CDR3nt: TGCGCCAGCAGCATCGGACTAGCGGGAGGAGAGACCCAGTACTTC
CDR3aa: CASSIGLAGGETQYF